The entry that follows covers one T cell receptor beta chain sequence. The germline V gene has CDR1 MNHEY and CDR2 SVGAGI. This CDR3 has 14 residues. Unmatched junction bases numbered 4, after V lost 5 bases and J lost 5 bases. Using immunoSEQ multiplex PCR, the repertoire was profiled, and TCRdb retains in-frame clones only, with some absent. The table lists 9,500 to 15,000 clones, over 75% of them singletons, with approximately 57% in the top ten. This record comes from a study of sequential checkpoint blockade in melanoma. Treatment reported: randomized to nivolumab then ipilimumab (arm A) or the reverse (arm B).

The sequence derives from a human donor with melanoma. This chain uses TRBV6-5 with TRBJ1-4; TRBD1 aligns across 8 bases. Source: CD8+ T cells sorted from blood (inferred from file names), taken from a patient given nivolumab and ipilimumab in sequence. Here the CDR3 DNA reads TGTGCCAGCAGTGGGGGACAGGAGAATGAAAAACTGTTTTTT. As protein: CASSGGQENEKLFF.